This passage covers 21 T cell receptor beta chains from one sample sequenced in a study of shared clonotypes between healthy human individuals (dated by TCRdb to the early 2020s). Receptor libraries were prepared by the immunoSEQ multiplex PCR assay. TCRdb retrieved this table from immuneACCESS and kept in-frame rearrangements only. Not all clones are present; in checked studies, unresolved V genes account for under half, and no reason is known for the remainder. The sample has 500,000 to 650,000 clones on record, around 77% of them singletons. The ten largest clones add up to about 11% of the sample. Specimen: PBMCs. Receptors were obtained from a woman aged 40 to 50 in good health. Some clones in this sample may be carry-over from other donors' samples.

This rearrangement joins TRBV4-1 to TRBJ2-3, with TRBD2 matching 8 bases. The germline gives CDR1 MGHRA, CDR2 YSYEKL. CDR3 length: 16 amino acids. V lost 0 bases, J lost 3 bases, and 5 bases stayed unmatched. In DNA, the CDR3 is TGCGCCAGCAGCCAAGAGAGGGCGGGGGGTACAGATACGCAGTATTTT. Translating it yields CASSQERAGGTDTQYF.

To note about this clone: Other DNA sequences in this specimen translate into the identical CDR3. The CDR3 region is CASSVGTSANTGELFF. In DNA form, the CDR3 reads TGTGCCAGCAGCGTAGGGACTAGCGCCAACACCGGGGAGCTGTTTTTT. The V call is TRBV9, the J call TRBJ2-2; 9 bases map to TRBD2. Trimming removed 0 bases from V and 2 bases from J; junction bases left unmatched: 2. CDR1 and CDR2 from the germline V gene are SGDLS and YYNGEE. CDR3 length: 16 amino acids.

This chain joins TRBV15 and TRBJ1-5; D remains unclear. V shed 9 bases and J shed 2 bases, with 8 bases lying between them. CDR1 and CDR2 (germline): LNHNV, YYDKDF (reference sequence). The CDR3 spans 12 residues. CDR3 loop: CATGFGNQPQHF. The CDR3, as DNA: TGTGCCACGGGGTTTGGCAATCAGCCCCAGCATTTT.

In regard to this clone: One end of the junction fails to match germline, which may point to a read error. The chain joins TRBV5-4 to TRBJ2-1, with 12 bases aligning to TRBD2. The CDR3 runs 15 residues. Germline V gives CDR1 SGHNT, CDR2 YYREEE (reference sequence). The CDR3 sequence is CASTPGTDPSGRAVF. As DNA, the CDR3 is TGTGCCAGCACCCCCGGGACAGATCCTAGCGGGAGGGCGGTCTTC.

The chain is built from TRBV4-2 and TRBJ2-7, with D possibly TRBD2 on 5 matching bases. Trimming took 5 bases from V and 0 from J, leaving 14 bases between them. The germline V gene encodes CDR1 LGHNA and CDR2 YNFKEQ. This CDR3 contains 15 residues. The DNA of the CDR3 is TGTGCCAGCAGCTTGGTTGCGGGCAGCTCCTACGAGCAGTACTTC. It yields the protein CASSLVAGSSYEQYF.

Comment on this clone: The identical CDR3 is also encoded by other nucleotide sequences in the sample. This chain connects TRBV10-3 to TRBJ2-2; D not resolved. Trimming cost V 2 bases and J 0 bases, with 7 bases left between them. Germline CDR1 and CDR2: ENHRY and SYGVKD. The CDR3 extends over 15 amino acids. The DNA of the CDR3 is TGTGCCATCAGTGAGGGGCAGGCGAACACCGGGGAGCTGTTTTTT. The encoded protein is CAISEGQANTGELFF.

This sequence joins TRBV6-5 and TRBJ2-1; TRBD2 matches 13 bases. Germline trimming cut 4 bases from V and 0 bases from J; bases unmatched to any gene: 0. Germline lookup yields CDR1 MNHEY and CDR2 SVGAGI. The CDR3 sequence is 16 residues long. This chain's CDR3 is CASSWTSGSSYNEQFF. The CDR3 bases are TGTGCCAGCAGTTGGACTAGCGGGAGCTCCTACAATGAGCAGTTCTTC.

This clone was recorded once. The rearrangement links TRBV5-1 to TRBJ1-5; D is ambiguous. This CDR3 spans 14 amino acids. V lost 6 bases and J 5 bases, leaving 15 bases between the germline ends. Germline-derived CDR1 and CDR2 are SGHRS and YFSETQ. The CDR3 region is CASTLEGADQPQHF. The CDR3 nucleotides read TGCGCCAGCACTCTGGAAGGAGCGGATCAGCCCCAGCATTTT.

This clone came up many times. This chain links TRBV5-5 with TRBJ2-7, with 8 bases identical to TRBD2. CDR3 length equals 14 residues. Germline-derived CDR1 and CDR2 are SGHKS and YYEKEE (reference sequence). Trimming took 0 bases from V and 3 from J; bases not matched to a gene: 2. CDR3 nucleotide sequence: TGTGCCAGCAGCTTGGTCAGCGGGAGCTACGAGCAGTACTTC. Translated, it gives CASSLVSGSYEQYF.

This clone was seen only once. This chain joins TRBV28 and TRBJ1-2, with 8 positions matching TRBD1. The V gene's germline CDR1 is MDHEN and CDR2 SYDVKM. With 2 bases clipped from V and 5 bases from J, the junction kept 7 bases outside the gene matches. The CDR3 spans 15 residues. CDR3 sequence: CASSLADRGRYGYTF. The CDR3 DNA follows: TGTGCCAGCAGTTTAGCAGACAGGGGAAGGTATGGCTACACCTTC.

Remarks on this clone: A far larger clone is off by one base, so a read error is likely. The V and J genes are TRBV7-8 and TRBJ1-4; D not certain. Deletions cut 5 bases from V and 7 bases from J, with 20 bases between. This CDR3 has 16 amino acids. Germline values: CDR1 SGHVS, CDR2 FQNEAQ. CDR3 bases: TGTGCCAGCAGCCCCGGGAGAGCGGGGAGGATTGAAAAACTGTTTTTT. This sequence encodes CASSPGRAGRIEKLFF.

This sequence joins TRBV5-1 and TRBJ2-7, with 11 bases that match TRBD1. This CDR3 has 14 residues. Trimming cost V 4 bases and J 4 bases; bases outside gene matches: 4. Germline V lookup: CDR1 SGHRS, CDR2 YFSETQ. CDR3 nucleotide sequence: TGCGCCAGCAGCCAAGGACAGGGGGCTTACGAGCAGTACTTC. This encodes CASSQGQGAYEQYF.

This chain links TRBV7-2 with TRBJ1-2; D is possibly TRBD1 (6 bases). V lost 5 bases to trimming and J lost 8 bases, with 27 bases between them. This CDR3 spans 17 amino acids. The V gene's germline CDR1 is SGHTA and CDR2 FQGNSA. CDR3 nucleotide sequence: TGTGCCAGCAGCCCCGGGGGGGGCGGGCGTTTCGTCTTGGGCTACACCTTC. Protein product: CASSPGGGGRFVLGYTF.

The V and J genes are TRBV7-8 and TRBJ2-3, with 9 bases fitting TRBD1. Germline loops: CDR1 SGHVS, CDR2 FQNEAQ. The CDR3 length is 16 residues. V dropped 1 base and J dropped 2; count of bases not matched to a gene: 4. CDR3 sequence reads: CASSLGTGELTDTQYF. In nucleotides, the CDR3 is TGTGCCAGCAGCTTAGGGACAGGGGAACTCACAGATACGCAGTATTTT.

DNA of the CDR3: TGTGCCATCAGTGAGTCGAGCGACGAGCAGTACTTC. It codes for CAISESSDEQYF. The rearrangement uses TRBV10-3 and TRBJ2-7; D gene ambiguous. The CDR3 contains 12 residues. Germline CDR1 ENHRY, CDR2 SYGVKD. Trimming took 0 bases from V and 5 from J, leaving 5 bases between them.

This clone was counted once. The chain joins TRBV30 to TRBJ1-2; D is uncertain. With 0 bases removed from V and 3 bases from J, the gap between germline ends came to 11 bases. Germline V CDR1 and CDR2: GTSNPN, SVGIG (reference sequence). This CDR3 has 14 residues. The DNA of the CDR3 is TGTGCCTGGAGTGTGACCGCGGGCCACTATGGCTACACCTTC. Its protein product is CAWSVTAGHYGYTF.

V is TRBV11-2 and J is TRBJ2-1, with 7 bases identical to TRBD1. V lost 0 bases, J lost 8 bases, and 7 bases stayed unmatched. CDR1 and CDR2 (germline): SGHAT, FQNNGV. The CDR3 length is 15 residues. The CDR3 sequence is CASSLEDRDIDEQFF. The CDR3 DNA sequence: TGTGCCAGCAGCTTAGAAGACAGGGATATCGATGAGCAGTTCTTC.

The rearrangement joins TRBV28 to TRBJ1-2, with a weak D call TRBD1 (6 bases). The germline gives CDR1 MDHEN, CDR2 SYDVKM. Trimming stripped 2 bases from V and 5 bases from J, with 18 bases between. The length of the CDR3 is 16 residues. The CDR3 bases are TGTGCCAGCAGTTTACCGCAAGAGGGGGTTTTGTATGGCTACACCTTC. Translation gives CASSLPQEGVLYGYTF.

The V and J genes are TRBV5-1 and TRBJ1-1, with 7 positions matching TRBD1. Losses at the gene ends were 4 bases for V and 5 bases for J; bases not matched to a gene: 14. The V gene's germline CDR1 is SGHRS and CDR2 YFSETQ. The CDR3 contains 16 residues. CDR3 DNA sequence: TGCGCCAGCAGCCTCTTAGGGGGCGAGAGATGGACTGAAGCTTTCTTT. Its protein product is CASSLLGGERWTEAFF.

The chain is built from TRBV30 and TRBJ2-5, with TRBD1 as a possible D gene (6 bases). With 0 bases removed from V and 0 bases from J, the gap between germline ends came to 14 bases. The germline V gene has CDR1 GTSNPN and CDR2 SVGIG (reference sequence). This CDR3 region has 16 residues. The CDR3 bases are TGTGCCTGGAGTGTACGAGGAAGGGGGTACCAAGAGACCCAGTACTTC. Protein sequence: CAWSVRGRGYQETQYF.

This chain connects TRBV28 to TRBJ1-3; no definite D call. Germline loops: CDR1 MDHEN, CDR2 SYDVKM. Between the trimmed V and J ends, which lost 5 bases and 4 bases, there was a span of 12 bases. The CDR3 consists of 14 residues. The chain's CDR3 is CASSLGGEGNTIYF. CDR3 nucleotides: TGTGCCAGCAGTCTGGGTGGGGAGGGAAACACCATATATTTT.